The clone carrying this T cell receptor (beta chain) was seen only once. In the original processing: Estimation of nucleated cell counts was performed using reference gene primer amplification. Generated by immunoSEQ multiplex PCR, the TCRdb table keeps only in-frame clones and is missing some. V, J and clone size reflect that table, while D and trimming were determined from the DNA. The sample includes roughly 140,000 clones, about 77% of them seen just once. The sample comes from a study of blood T cell repertoires in COVID-19. Study in general: From the United States, Italy and Spain came samples of acute and convalescent COVID-19. T cells, B-cell-depleted T cells, or PBMCs supplied cDNA or gDNA.

Germline-derived CDR1 and CDR2 are SGHAT and FQNNGV. V gave up 4 bases and J gave up 9 bases, with 9 bases separating them. CDR3 length: 11 residues. The chain carries TRBV11-2 and TRBJ2-5, with D perhaps TRBD2 (5 bases). The specimen sequenced was peripheral blood. The clonotype was recovered from a man between 60 and 75 years old with acute or convalescent COVID-19. The CDR3 protein is CASSSGGSQYF. CDR3 in DNA: TGTGCCAGCAGCTCAGGAGGATCCCAGTACTTC.